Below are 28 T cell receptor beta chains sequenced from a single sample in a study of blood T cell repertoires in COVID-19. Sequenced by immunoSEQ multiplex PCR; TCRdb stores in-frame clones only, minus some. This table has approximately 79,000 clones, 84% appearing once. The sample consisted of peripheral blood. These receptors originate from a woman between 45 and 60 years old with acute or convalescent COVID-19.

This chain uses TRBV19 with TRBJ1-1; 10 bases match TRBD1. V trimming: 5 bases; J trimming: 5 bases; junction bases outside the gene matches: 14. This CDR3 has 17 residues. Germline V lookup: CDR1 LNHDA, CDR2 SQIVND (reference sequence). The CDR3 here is CASSVTGGISLLTEAFF. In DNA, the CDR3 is TGTGCCAGTAGTGTGACAGGGGGCATCTCACTGTTGACTGAAGCTTTCTTT.

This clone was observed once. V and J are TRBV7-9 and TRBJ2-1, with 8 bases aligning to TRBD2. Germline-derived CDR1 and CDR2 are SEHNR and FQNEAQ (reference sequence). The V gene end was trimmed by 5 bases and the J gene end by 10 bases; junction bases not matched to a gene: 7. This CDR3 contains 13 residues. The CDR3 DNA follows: TGTGCCAGCAGCGCAGCGGGGGCTTGGGAGCAGTTCTTC. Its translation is CASSAAGAWEQFF.

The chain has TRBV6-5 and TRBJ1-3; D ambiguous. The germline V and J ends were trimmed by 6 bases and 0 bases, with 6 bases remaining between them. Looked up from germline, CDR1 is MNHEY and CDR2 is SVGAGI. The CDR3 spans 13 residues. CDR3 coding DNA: TGTGCCAGCAGCCAGTTCTCTGGAAACACCATATATTTT. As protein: CASSQFSGNTIYF.

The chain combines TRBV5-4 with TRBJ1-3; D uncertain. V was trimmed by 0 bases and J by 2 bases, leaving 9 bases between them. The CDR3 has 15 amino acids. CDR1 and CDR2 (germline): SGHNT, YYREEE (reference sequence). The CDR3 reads CASSLELAPGNTIYF. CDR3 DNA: TGTGCCAGCAGCTTGGAACTCGCTCCTGGAAACACCATATATTTT.

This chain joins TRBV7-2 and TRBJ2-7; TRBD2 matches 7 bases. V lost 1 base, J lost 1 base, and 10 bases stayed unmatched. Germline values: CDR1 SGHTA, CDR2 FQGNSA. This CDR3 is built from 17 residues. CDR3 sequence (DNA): TGTGCCAGCAGCTTAGTAGGGAGGCTAGCGGTATCCTACGAGCAGTACTTC. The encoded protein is CASSLVGRLAVSYEQYF.

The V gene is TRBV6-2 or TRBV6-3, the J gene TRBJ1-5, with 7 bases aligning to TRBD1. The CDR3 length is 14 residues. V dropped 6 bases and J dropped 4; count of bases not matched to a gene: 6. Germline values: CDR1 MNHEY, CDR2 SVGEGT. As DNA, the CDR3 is TGTGCCAGCAGCAGGGACAGCCCTAATCAGCCCCAGCATTTT. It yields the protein CASSRDSPNQPQHF.

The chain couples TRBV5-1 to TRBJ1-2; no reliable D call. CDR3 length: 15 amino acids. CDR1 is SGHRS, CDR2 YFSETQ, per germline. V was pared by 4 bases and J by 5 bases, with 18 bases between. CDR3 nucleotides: TGCGCCAGCAGCGCGGGAGGCTTTGGTCCTTATGGCTACACCTTC. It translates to CASSAGGFGPYGYTF.

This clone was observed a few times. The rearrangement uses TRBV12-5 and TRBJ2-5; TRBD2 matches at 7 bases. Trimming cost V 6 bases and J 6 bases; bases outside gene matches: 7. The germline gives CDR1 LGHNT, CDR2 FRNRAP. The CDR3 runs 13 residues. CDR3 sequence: CASGLGGLKTQYF. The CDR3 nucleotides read TGTGCTAGTGGGCTGGGAGGGCTTAAGACCCAGTACTTC. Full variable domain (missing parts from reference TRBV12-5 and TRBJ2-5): DARVTQTPRHKVTEMGQEVTMRCQPILGHNTVFWYRQTMMQGLELLAYFRNRAPLDDSGMPKDRFSAEMPDATLATLKIQPSEPRDSAVYFCASGLGGLKTQYFGPGTRLLVL.

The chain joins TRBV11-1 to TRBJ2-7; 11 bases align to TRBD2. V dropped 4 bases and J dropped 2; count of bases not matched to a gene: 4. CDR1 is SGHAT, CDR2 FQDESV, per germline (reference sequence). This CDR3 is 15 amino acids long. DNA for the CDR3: TGTGCCAGCAGCTCGACTAGCGGGGTAACCTACGAGCAGTACTTC. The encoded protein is CASSSTSGVTYEQYF.

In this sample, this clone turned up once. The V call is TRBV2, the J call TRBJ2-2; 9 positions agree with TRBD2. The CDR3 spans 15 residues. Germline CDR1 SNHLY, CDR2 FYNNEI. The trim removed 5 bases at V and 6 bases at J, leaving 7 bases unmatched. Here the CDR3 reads CASSLGGGAAGELFF. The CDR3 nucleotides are TGTGCCAGCAGTCTGGGCGGGGGGGCCGCCGGGGAGCTGTTTTTT.

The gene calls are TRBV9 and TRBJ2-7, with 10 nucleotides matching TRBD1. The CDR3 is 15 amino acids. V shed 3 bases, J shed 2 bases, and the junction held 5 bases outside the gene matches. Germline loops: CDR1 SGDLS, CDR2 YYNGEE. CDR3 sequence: CASSEGQGLTYEQYF. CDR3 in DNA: TGTGCCAGCAGCGAGGGACAGGGGTTAACCTACGAGCAGTACTTC.

The CDR3 sequence: CASTLGREQFF. As DNA, the CDR3 is TGTGCCAGCACCCTCGGCAGGGAGCAGTTCTTC. This chain joins TRBV2 and TRBJ2-1; no clear D gene. The CDR3 is 11 amino acids. Between the trimmed V and J ends, which lost 7 bases and 10 bases, there was a span of 11 bases. Germline loops: CDR1 SNHLY, CDR2 FYNNEI.

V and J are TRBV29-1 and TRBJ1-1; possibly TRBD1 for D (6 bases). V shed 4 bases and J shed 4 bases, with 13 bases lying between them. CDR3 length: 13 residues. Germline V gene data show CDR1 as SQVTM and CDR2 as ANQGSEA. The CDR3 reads CSVAGRGGTEAFF. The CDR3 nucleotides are TGCAGCGTTGCAGGCAGGGGCGGCACTGAAGCTTTCTTT.

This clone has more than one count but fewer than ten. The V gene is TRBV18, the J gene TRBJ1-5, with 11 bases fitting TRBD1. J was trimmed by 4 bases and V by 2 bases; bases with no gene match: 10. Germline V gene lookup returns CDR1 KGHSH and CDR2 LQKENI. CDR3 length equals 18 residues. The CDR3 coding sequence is TGTGCCAGCTCACCATGGCCGGACAGGGGGCGAAGAAATCAGCCCCAGCATTTT. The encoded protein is CASSPWPDRGRRNQPQHF. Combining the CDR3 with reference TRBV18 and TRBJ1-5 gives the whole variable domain NAGVMQNPRHLVRRRGQEARLRCSPMKGHSHVYWYRQLPEEGLKFMVYLQKENIIDESGMPKERFSAEFPKEGPSILRIQQVVRGDSAAYFCASSPWPDRGRRNQPQHFGDGTRLSIL.

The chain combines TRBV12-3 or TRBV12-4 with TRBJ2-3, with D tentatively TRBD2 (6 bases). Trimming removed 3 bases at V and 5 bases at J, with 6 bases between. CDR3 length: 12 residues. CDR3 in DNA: TGTGCCAGCAGTTTGGGGGGAGATACGCAGTATTTT. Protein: CASSLGGDTQYF.

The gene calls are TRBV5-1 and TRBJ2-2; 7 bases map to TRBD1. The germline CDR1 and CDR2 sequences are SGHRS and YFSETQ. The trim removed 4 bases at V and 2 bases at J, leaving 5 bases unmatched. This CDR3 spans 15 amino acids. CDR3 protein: CASSPGTANTGELFF. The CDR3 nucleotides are TGCGCCAGCAGCCCCGGGACAGCTAACACCGGGGAGCTGTTTTTT.

The chain's CDR3 is CASSQATGGFYNEQFF. The CDR3 region has the DNA TGTGCCAGCAGCCAAGCCACAGGGGGTTTCTACAATGAGCAGTTCTTC. This chain connects TRBV3-1 (or the pseudogene TRBV3-2) to TRBJ2-1, with 8 bases aligning to TRBD1. Germline V CDR1 and CDR2: LGHDT, YNNKEL (reference sequence). After removal of 1 base from V and 3 bases from J, the junction contained 5 bases not matched to a gene. The length of the CDR3 is 16 residues.

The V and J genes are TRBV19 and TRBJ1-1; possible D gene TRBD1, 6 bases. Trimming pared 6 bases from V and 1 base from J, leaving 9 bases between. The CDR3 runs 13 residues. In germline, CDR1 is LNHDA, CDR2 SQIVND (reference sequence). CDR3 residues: CASSGTQNTEAFF. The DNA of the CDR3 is TGTGCCAGTAGCGGGACACAGAACACTGAAGCTTTCTTT.

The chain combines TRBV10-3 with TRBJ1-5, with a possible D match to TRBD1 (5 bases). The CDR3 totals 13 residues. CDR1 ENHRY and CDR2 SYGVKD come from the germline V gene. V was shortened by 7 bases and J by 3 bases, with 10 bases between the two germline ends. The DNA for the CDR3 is TGTGCCATCAATCCAGGGAACAATCAGCCCCAGCATTTT. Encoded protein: CAINPGNNQPQHF.

The CDR3 protein is CASSEVGAVGWSNQPQHF. CDR3 in DNA: TGTGCCAGCAGTGAAGTGGGGGCTGTGGGATGGAGCAATCAGCCCCAGCATTTT. This rearrangement joins TRBV2 to TRBJ1-5; TRBD1 might be the D (6 bases). The CDR3 totals 18 residues. CDR1 and CDR2 (germline): SNHLY, FYNNEI. Between the trimmed V and J ends, which lost 1 base and 1 base, there was a span of 17 bases.

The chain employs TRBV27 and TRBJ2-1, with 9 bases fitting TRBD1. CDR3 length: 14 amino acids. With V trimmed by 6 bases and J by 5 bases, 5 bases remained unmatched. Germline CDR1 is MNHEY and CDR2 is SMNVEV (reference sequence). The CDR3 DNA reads TGTGCCAGCAGCCCCGGGACAGGGAACAATGAGCAGTTCTTC. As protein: CASSPGTGNNEQFF.

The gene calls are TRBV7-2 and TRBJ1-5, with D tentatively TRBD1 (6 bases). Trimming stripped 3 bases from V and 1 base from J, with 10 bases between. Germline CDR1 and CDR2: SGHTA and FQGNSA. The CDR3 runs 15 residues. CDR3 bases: TGTGCCAGCAGCTTGGGCAGGGGAAGCAATCAGCCCCAGCATTTT. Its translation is CASSLGRGSNQPQHF.

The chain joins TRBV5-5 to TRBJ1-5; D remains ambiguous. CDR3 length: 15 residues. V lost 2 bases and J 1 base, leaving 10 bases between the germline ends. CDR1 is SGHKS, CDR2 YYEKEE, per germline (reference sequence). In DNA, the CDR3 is TGTGCCAGCAGCTTAGAGGGATGGAGCAATCAGCCCCAGCATTTT. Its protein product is CASSLEGWSNQPQHF.

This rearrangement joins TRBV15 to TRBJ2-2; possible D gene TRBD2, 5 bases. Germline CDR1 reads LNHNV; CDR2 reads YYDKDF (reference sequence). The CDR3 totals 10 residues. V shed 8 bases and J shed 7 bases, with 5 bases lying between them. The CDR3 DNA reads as TGTGCCACCGGGAGCGGGGAGCTGTTTTTT. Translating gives CATGSGELFF.

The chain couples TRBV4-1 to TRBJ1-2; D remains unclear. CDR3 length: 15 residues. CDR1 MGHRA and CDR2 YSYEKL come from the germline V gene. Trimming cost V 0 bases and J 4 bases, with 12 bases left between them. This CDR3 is CASSQDNSFGYGYTF. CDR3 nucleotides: TGCGCCAGCAGCCAAGATAACAGCTTTGGCTATGGCTACACCTTC.

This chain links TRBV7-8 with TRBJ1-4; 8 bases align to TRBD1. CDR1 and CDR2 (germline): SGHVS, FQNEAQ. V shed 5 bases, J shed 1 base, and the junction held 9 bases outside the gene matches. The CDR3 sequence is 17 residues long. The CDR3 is CASSARGLALTNEKLFF. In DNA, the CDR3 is TGTGCCAGCAGCGCCAGGGGGCTGGCGTTAACTAATGAAAAACTGTTTTTT.

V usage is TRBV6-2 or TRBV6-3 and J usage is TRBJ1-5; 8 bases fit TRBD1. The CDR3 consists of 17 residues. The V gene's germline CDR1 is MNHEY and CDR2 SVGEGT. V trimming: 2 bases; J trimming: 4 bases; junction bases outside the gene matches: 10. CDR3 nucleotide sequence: TGTGCCAGCAGTTACCGACTAGGACAGGGAGTGAATCAGCCCCAGCATTTT. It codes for CASSYRLGQGVNQPQHF.

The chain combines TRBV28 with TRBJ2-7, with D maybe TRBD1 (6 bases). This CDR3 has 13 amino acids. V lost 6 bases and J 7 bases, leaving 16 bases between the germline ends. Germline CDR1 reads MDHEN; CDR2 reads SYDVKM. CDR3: CASRLTGSDEQYF. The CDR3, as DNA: TGTGCCAGCAGGTTGACAGGATCGGATGAGCAGTACTTC.